One and the same sample provided the 10 T cell receptor beta chains below, sequenced in a study of T cell responses to AZD1222 COVID-19 vaccine. Generated by immunoSEQ multiplex PCR, the TCRdb table keeps only in-frame clones and is missing some. The repertoire consists of tens of thousands of clones, with more than 75% occurring once and the leading ten covering roughly 4.3%. The starting material was peripheral blood, obtained on day 0 of MenACWY control vaccination. Receptor source: an adult in good health.

This clone was seen just once. J is TRBJ1-1 and V is TRBV27; a weak D match, TRBD1 (5 bases). The CDR3 sequence is 15 residues long. V lost 7 bases and J 3 bases, leaving 18 bases between the germline ends. Germline V gene sequence: CDR1 MNHEY, CDR2 SMNVEV (reference sequence). The CDR3 sequence: CASNARDGRYTEAFF. CDR3 in DNA: TGTGCCAGCAACGCCCGGGACGGCAGGTACACTGAAGCTTTCTTT.

The CDR3 DNA reads TGTGCCATCAGTGAGCCGGGGCAGGGAAGCGGGGAGCTGTTTTTT. Translating it yields CAISEPGQGSGELFF. The chain employs TRBV10-3 and TRBJ2-2, with D tentatively TRBD1 or TRBD2 (5 bases each). This CDR3 has 15 residues. CDR1 and CDR2 (germline): ENHRY, SYGVKD. Trimming stripped 2 bases from V and 7 bases from J, with 14 bases between.

V gene TRBV6-5 combines with J gene TRBJ2-1; the D is unclear. Between the trimmed V and J ends, which lost 2 bases and 9 bases, there was a span of 14 bases. The germline V gene encodes CDR1 MNHEY and CDR2 SVGAGI. The CDR3 spans 14 residues. The chain's CDR3 is CASSYPAGSAEQFF. CDR3 sequence (DNA): TGTGCCAGCAGTTACCCCGCCGGGTCGGCTGAGCAGTTCTTC.

The genes are TRBV18 and TRBJ1-5; a possible D gene is TRBD1 (6 bases). Germline CDR1 KGHSH, CDR2 LQKENI. V lost 3 bases to trimming and J lost 2 bases, with 11 bases between them. The CDR3 extends over 15 amino acids. The CDR3 nucleotides are TGTGCCAGCTCACCCAAACAGGGAGGCAATCAGCCCCAGCATTTT. Its translation is CASSPKQGGNQPQHF.

The chain is built from TRBV7-9 and TRBJ2-1; D is unclear. From germline, CDR1 is SEHNR and CDR2 FQNEAQ (reference sequence). The CDR3 spans 13 residues. The germline V and J ends were trimmed by 10 bases and 10 bases, with 20 bases remaining between them. DNA of the CDR3: TGTGCCACCTCCCCCCGGTCCGCCGAAGAGCAGTTCTTC. Encoded protein: CATSPRSAEEQFF.

This chain links TRBV5-4 with TRBJ1-1, with 10 bases identical to TRBD1. With V trimmed by 4 bases and J by 7 bases, 7 bases remained unmatched. This CDR3 comprises 14 residues. In germline, CDR1 is SGHNT, CDR2 YYREEE (reference sequence). In nucleotides, the CDR3 is TGTGCCAGCAGCCAAGAGGGACAGGGGATTGAAGCTTTCTTT. This translates into CASSQEGQGIEAFF.

CDR3 sequence (DNA): TGCGCCAGCAGTTACCCGGTGGGGACAGGGCAACGCGAGCAGTACTTC. This translates into CASSYPVGTGQREQYF. The chain is built from TRBV5-1 and TRBJ2-7, with TRBD1 matching 9 bases. From germline, CDR1 is SGHRS and CDR2 YFSETQ. The J segment lost 6 bases and the V segment lost 5 bases, leaving 15 bases of the junction unmatched. The CDR3 is made up of 16 amino acids.

The chain has TRBV12-5 and TRBJ2-2; D is tentatively TRBD1 or TRBD2 (5 bases each). The CDR3 extends over 15 amino acids. Looked up from germline, CDR1 is LGHNT and CDR2 is FRNRAP. V lost 1 base to trimming and J lost 4 bases, with 10 bases between them. CDR3 residues: CASGLGGSPTGELFF. The CDR3 DNA sequence: TGTGCTAGTGGTTTGGGGGGGTCCCCCACCGGGGAGCTGTTTTTT.

This clone was counted a single time. V is TRBV5-4 and J is TRBJ2-1, with unresolved D. CDR1 is SGHNT and CDR2 is YYREEE in the germline V gene (reference sequence). With 5 bases removed from V and 3 bases from J, the gap between germline ends came to 15 bases. The CDR3 totals 15 residues. The CDR3 nucleotides are TGTGCCAGCAGTGATCCTAGGAATAACTACAATGAGCAGTTCTTC. It codes for CASSDPRNNYNEQFF.

The J gene is TRBJ2-5, the V gene TRBV6-2 or TRBV6-3, with TRBD2 matching over 7 bases. V dropped 2 bases and J dropped 3; count of bases not matched to a gene: 15. Germline CDR1 and CDR2: MNHEY and SVGEGT. This CDR3 comprises 18 residues. This CDR3 reads CASSYPRRGREVKETQYF. In nucleotides, the CDR3 is TGTGCCAGCAGTTACCCTCGACGGGGGAGGGAGGTTAAAGAGACCCAGTACTTC.